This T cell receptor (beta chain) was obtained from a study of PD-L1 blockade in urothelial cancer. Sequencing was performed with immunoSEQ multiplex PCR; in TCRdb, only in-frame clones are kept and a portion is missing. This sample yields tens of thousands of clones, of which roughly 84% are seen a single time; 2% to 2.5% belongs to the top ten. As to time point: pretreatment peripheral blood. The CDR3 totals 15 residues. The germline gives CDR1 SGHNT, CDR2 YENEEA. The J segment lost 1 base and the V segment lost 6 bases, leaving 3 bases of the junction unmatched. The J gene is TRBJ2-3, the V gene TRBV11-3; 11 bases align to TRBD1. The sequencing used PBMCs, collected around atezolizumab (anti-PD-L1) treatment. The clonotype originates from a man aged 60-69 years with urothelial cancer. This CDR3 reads CASSWGQGGTDTQYF. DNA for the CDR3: TGTGCCAGCAGTTGGGGACAGGGGGGCACAGATACGCAGTATTTT. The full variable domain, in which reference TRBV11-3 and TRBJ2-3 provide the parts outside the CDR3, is EAGVVQSPRYKIIEKKQPVAFWCNPISGHNTLYWYLQNLGQGPELLIRYENEEAVDDSQLPKDRFSAERLKGVDSTLKIQPAELGDSAVYLCASSWGQGGTDTQYFGPGTRLTVL.